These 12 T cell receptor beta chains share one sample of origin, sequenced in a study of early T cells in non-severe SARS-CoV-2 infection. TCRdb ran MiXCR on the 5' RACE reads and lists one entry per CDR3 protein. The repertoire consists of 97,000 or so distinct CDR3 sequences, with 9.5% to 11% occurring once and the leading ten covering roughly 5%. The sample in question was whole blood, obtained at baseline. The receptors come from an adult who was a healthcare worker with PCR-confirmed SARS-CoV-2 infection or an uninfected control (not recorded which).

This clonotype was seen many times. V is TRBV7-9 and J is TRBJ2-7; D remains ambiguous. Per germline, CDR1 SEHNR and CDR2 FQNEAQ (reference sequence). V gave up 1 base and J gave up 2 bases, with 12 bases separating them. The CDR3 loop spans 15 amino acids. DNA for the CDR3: TGTGCCAGCAGCTTAGGCCCCGTGACTCCCTACGAGCAGTACTTC. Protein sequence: CASSLGPVTPYEQYF.

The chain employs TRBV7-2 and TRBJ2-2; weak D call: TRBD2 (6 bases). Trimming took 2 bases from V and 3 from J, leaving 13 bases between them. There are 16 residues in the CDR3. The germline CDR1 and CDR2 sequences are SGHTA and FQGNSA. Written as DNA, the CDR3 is TGTGCCAGCAGCTTATATGGCGGGATGGACACCGGGGAGCTGTTTTTT. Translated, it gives CASSLYGGMDTGELFF.

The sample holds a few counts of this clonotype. CDR3 DNA: TGTGCCAGCAGTCCTTCCGGGACAGGGGGCGGAGGTGAGCAGTACTTC. Translated, it gives CASSPSGTGGGGEQYF. The chain combines TRBV6-2 or TRBV6-3 with TRBJ2-7; 12 bases map to TRBD1. Germline assignment: CDR1 MNHEY and CDR2 SVGEGT. This CDR3 spans 16 amino acids. V trimming: 5 bases; J trimming: 7 bases; junction bases outside the gene matches: 12.

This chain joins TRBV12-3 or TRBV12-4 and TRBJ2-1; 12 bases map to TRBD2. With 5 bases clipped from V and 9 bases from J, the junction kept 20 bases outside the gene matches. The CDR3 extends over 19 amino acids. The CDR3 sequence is CASSQGLAGKGPNGSEQFF. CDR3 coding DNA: TGTGCCAGCAGTCAAGGACTAGCGGGAAAGGGCCCCAATGGGAGTGAGCAGTTCTTC.

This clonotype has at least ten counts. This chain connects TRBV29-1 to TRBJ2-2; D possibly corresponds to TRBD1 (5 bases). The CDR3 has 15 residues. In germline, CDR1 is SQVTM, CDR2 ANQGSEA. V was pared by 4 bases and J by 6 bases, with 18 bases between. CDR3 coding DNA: TGCAGCGTTGTTTTTCAGGGTAGGAATGCCGGGGAGCTGTTTTTT. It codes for CSVVFQGRNAGELFF.

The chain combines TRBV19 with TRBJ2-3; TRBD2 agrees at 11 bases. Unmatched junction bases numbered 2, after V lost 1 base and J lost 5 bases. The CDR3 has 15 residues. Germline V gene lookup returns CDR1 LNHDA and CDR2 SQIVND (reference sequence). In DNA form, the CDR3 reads TGTGCCAGTAGTATAGGTCTAGCGGGAGGAGATACGCAGTATTTT. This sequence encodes CASSIGLAGGDTQYF.

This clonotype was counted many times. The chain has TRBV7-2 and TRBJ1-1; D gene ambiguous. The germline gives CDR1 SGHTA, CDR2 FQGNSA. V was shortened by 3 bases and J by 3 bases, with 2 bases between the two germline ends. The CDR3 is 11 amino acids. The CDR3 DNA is TGTGCCAGCAGCTTCCACACTGAAGCTTTCTTT. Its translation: CASSFHTEAFF.

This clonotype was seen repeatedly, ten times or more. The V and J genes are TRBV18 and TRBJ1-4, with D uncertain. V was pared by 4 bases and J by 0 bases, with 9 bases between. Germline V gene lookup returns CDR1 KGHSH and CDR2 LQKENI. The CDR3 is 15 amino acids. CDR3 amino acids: CASSRGPATNEKLFF. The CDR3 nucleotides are TGTGCCAGCTCACGCGGTCCCGCAACTAATGAAAAACTGTTTTTT.

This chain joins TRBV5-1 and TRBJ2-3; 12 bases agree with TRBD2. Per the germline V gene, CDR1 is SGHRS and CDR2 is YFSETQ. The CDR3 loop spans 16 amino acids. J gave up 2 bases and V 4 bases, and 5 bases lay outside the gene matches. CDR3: CASSVRLAGDTDTQYF. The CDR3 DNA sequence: TGCGCCAGCAGCGTACGACTAGCGGGGGACACAGATACGCAGTATTTT.

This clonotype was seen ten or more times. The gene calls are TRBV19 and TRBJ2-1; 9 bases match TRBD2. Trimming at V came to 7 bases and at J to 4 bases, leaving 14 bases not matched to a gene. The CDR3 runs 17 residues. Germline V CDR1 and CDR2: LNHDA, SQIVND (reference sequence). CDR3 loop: CASTHKKPSGKYNEQFF. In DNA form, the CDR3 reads TGTGCCAGTACCCACAAGAAACCTAGCGGGAAGTACAATGAGCAGTTCTTC.

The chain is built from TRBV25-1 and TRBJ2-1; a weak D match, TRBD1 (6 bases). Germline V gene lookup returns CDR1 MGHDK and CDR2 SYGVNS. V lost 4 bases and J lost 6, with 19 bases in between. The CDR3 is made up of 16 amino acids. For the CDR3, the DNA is TGTGCCAGCAGTGCCCACTCGGCAGGGGTGGGCAATGAGCAGTTCTTC. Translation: CASSAHSAGVGNEQFF.

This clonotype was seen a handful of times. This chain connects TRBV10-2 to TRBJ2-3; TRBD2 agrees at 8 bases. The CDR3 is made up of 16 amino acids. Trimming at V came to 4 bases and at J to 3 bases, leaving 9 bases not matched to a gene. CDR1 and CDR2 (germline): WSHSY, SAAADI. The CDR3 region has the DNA TGCGCCAGCAGTGGGGGGAGAGCGGGAGTAACAGATACGCAGTATTTT. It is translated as CASSGGRAGVTDTQYF.